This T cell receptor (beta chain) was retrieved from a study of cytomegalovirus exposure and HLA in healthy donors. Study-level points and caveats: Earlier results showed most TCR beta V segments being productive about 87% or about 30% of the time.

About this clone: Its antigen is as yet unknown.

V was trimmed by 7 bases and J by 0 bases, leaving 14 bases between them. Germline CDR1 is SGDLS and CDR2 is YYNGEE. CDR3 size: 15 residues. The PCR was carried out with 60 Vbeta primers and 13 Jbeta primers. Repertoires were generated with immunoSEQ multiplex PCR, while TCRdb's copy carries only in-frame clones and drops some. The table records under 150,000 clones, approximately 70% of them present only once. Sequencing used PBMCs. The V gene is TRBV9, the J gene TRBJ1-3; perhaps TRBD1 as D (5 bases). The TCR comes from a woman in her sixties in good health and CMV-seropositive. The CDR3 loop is CASDRGDSSGNTIYF. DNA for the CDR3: TGTGCCAGCGATAGAGGCGACAGCTCTGGAAACACCATATATTTT.